The entry below gives a single T cell receptor (beta chain) sequence along with its context. This record comes from a study of shared clonotypes between healthy human individuals. Some clones are missing from TCRdb's copy, which holds only in-frame ones; the method was immunoSEQ multiplex PCR. The sample holds 1,400,000 or so clones, roughly 98.5% seen once. The V and J ends lost 0 bases and 7 bases respectively, with 14 bases between them. This CDR3 contains 14 residues. CDR1 is SGDLS, CDR2 YYNGEE, per germline. Nashville, Tennessee was home to all donors, each a Caucasian adult. V and J are TRBV9 and TRBJ2-7; possible D gene TRBD1, 6 bases. Sequenced: naive CD4+ T cells sorted from blood. The sample's subset: CD45RA+ positively selected. This receptor was obtained from a man aged 30-40 years in good health. The CDR3 loop is CASSVGVGAWEQYF. CDR3 DNA: TGTGCCAGCAGCGTAGGGGTGGGGGCGTGGGAGCAGTACTTC.